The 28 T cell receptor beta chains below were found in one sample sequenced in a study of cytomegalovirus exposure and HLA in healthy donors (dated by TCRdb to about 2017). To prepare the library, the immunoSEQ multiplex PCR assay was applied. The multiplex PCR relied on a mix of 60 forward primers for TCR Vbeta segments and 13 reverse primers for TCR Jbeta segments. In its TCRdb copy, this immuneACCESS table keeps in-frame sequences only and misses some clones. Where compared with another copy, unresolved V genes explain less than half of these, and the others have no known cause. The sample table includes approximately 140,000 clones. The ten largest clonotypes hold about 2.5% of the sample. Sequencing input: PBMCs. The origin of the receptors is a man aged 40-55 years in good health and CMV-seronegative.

This CDR3 reads CASSRTGSEQYF. The CDR3 DNA reads TGTGCCAGCAGCCGGACAGGGTCCGAGCAGTACTTC. The rearrangement joins TRBV11-2 to TRBJ2-7, with 8 bases identical to TRBD1. Germline lookup yields CDR1 SGHAT and CDR2 FQNNGV. This CDR3 is built from 12 residues. V lost 5 bases to trimming and J lost 6 bases; unmatched junction nucleotides: 3.

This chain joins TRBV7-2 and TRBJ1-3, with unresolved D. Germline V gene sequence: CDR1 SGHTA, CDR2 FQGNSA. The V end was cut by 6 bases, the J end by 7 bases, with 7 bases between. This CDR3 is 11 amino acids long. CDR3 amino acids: CASSTKNTIYF. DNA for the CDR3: TGTGCCAGCAGTACAAAGAACACCATATATTTT.

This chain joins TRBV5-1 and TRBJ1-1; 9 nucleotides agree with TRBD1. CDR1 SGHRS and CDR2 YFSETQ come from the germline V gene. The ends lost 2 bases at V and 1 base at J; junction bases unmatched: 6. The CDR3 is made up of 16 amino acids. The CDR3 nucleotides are TGCGCCAGCAGCTTAGGGCCGGGACAGGGGAACACTGAAGCTTTCTTT. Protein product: CASSLGPGQGNTEAFF.

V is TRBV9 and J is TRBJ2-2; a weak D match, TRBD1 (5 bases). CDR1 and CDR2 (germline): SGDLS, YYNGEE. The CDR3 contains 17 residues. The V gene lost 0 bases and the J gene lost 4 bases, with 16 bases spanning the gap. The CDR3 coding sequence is TGTGCCAGCAGCGTAGCCTCAACAGGATGGAGCACCGGGGAGCTGTTTTTT. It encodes CASSVASTGWSTGELFF.

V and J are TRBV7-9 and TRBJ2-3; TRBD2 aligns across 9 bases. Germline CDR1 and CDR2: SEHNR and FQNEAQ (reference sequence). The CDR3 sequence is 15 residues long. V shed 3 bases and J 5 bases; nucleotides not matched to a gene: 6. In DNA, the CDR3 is TGTGCCAGCAGCTTGGCGGGGGGGTTTGGAGATACGCAGTATTTT. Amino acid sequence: CASSLAGGFGDTQYF.

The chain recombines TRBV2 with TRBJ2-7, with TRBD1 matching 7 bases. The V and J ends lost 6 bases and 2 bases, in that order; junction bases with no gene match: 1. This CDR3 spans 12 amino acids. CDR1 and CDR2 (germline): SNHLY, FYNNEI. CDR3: CASRGTAYEQYF. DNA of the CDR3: TGTGCCAGCAGGGGGACAGCCTACGAGCAGTACTTC.

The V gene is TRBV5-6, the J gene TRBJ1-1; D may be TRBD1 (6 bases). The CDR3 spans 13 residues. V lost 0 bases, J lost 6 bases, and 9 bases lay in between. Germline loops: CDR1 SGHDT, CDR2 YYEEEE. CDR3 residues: CASSLVQGPEAFF. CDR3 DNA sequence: TGTGCCAGCAGCTTGGTACAGGGCCCTGAAGCTTTCTTT. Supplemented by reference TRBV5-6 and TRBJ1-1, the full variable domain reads DAGVTQSPTHLIKTRGQQVTLRCSPKSGHDTVSWYQQALGQGPQFIFQYYEEEERQRGNFPDRFSGHQFPNYSSELNVNALLLGDSALYLCASSLVQGPEAFFGQGTRLTVV.

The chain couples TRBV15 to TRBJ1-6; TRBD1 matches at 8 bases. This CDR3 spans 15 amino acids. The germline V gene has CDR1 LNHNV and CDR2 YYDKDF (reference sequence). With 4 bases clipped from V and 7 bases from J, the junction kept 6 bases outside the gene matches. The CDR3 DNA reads TGTGCCACCAGCAACTATGACAGGGGAAATTCACCCCTCCACTTT. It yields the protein CATSNYDRGNSPLHF.

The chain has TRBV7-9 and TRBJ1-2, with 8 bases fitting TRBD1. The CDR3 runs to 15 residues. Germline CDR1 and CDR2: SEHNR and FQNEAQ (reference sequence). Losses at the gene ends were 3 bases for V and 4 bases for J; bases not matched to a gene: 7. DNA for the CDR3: TGTGCCAGCAGCTTTCCCGGACAGGGTAGCTATGGCTACACCTTC. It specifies CASSFPGQGSYGYTF.

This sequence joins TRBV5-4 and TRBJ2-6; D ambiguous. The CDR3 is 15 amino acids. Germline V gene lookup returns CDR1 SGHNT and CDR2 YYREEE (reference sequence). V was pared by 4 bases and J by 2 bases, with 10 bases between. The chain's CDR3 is CASSPRETGANVLTF. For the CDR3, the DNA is TGTGCCAGCAGCCCCCGCGAAACTGGGGCCAACGTCCTGACTTTC.

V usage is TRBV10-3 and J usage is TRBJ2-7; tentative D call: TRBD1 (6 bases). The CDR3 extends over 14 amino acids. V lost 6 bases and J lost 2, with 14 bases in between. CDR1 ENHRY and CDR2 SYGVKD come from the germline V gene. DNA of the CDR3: TGTGCCATCAGATACGACAGGCCCCCCTACGAGCAGTACTTC. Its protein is CAIRYDRPPYEQYF.

The CDR3 DNA sequence: TGTGCCAGCAGCCCGGTCAGGGGGCCGAACACCGGGGAGCTGTTTTTT. Translating gives CASSPVRGPNTGELFF. The chain recombines TRBV7-9 with TRBJ2-2, with 8 bases aligning to TRBD1. This CDR3 spans 16 amino acids. Losses at the gene ends were 5 bases for V and 0 bases for J; bases not matched to a gene: 5. Germline V gives CDR1 SEHNR, CDR2 FQNEAQ (reference sequence). Variable domain in full (rest from reference TRBV7-9 and TRBJ2-2): DTGVSQNPRHKITKRGQNVTFRCDPISEHNRLYWYRQTLGQGPEFLTYFQNEAQLEKSRLLSDRFSAERPKGSFSTLEIQRTEQGDSAMYLCASSPVRGPNTGELFFGEGSRLTVL.

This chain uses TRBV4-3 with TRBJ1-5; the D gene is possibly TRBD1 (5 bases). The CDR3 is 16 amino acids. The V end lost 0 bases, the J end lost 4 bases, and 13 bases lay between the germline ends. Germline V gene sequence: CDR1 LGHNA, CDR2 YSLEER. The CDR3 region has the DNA TGCGCCAGCAGCCAAGAACACGGGGGTGCGAATCAGCCCCAGCATTTT. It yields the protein CASSQEHGGANQPQHF.

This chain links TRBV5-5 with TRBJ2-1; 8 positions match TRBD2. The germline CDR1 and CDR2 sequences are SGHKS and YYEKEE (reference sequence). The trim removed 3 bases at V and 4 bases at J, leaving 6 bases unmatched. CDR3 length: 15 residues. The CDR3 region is CASSSLAGSYNEQFF. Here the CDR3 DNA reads TGTGCCAGCAGCTCCTTAGCGGGGAGTTACAATGAGCAGTTCTTC.

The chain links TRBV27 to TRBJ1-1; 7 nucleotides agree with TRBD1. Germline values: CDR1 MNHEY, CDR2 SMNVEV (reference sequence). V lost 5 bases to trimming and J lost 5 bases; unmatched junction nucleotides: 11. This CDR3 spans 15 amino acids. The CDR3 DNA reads TGTGCCAGCAGTCCCTCGACAGGGCCTGGAACTGAAGCTTTCTTT. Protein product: CASSPSTGPGTEAFF.

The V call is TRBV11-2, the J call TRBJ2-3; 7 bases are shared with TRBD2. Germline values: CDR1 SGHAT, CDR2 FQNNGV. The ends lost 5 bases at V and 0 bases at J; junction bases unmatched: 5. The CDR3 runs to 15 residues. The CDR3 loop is CASSLRRGSTDTQYF. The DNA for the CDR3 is TGTGCCAGCAGCCTTCGGCGGGGGAGCACAGATACGCAGTATTTT.

In DNA form, the CDR3 reads TGTGCCAGCAGCTCTAGTCCCTACAATGAGCAGTTCTTC. It is translated as CASSSSPYNEQFF. The V call is TRBV7-3, the J call TRBJ2-1; D uncertain. V gave up 4 bases and J gave up 2 bases, with 6 bases separating them. Germline CDR1 is SGHTA and CDR2 is FQGTGA. The CDR3 is 13 residues long. Filled out from reference TRBV7-3 and TRBJ2-1, the complete variable domain reads GAGVSQTPSNKVTEKGKYVELRCDPISGHTALYWYRQSLGQGPEFLIYFQGTGAADDSGLPNDRFFAVRPEGSVSTLKIQRTERGDSAVYLCASSSSPYNEQFFGPGTRLTVL.

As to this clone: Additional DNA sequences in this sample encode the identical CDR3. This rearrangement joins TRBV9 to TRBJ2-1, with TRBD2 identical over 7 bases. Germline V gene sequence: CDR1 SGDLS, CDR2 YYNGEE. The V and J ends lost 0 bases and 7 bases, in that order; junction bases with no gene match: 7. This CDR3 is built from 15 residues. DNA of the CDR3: TGTGCCAGCAGCGTAGATCCGGGGGAGGGGAATGAGCAGTTCTTC. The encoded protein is CASSVDPGEGNEQFF.

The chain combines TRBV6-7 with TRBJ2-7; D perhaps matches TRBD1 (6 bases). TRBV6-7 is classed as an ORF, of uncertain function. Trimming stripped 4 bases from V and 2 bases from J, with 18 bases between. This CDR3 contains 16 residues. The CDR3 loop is CASSCLDRWNPYEQYF. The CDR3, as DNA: TGTGCCAGCAGTTGCCTAGACAGGTGGAATCCCTACGAGCAGTACTTC.

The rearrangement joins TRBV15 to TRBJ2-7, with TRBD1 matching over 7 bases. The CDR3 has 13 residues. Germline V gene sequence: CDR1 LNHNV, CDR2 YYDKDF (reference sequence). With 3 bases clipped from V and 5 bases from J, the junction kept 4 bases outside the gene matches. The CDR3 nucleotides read TGTGCCACCAGCAGCGCAGGGGGTGACGAGCAGTACTTC. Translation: CATSSAGGDEQYF.

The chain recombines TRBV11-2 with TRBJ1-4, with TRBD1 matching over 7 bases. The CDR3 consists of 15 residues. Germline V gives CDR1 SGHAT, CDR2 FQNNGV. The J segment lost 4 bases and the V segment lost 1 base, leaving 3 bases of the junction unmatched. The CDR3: CASSLGTGINEKLFF. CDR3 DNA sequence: TGTGCCAGCAGCTTAGGGACAGGTATTAATGAAAAACTGTTTTTT.

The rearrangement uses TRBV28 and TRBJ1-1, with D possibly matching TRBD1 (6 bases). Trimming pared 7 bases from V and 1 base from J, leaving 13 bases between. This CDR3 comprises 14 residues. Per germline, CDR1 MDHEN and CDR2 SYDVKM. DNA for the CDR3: TGTGCCAGCACTTCCGACAGGTGGAACACTGAAGCTTTCTTT. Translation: CASTSDRWNTEAFF.

The CDR3 coding sequence is TGTGCCACCAGCAGAGTCGAGAGACTGAACATGAACACTGAAGCTTTCTTT. This codes for CATSRVERLNMNTEAFF. The rearrangement links TRBV15 to TRBJ1-1; D unresolved. This CDR3 comprises 17 residues. CDR1 and CDR2 from the germline V gene are LNHNV and YYDKDF (reference sequence). V lost 1 base, J lost 0 bases, and 15 bases lay in between.

The CDR3 coding sequence is TGTGCCAGCAGTTTAATAGGGGCCGCGGCAAGTGAAGAGACCCAGTACTTC. It codes for CASSLIGAAASEETQYF. The chain employs TRBV28 and TRBJ2-5; D is possibly TRBD1 (5 bases). Trimming removed 2 bases at V and 3 bases at J, with 19 bases between. This CDR3 is 17 amino acids long. The germline CDR1 and CDR2 sequences are MDHEN and SYDVKM.

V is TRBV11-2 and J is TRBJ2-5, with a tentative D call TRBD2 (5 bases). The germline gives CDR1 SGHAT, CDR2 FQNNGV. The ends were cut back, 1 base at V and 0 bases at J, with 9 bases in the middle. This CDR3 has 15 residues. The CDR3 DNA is TGTGCCAGCAGCTTAGCTAGCATCAACCAAGAGACCCAGTACTTC. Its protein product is CASSLASINQETQYF.

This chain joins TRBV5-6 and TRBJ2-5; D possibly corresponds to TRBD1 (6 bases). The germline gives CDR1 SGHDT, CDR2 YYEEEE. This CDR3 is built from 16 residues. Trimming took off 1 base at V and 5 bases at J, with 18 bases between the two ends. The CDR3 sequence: CASSLSLRRGGETQYF. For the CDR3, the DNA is TGTGCCAGCAGCTTGTCCCTTCGCAGGGGCGGCGAGACCCAGTACTTC.

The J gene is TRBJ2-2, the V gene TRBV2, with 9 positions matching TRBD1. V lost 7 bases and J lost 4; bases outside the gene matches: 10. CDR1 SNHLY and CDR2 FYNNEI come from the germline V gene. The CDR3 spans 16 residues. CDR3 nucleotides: TGTGCCAGCAATCGGCCGGGACAGGGCCCCACCGGGGAGCTGTTTTTT. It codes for CASNRPGQGPTGELFF.

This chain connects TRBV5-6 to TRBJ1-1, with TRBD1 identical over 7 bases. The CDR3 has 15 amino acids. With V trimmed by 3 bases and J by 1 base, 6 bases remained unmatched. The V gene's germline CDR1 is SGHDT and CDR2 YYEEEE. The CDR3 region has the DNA TGTGCCAGCAGCTCGCAGGGGGTCGGGAACACTGAAGCTTTCTTT. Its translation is CASSSQGVGNTEAFF.